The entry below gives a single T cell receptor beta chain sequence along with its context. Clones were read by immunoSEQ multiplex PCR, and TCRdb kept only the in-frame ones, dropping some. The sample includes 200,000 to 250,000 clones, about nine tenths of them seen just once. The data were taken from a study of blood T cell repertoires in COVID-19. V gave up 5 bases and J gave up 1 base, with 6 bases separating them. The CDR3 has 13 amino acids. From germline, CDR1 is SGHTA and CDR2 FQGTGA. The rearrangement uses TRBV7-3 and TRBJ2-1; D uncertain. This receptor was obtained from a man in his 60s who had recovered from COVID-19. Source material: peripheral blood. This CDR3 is CASSHGSYNEQFF. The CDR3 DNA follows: TGTGCCAGCAGCCACGGGTCCTACAATGAGCAGTTCTTC.